The rows below give T cell receptor beta chains drawn from one sample of a study of cytomegalovirus exposure and HLA in healthy donors. Profiled with immunoSEQ multiplex PCR; TCRdb holds only in-frame clones, not every one. The table includes about 190,000 clones, about 82% detected once. The source material was PBMCs. Receptors were obtained from a woman younger than 30 in good health and CMV-seronegative. Each CDR3 is given with its conserved first and last residue. D genes are given only for firm matches. Size is omitted from some rows. Given values are once, few, many or a class for expanded clones.

once	TRBV7-9	NA	TRBJ2-5	TGTGCCAGCAGCTCGACAGGTTACCAAGAGACCCAGTACTTC	CASSSTGYQETQYF
NA	TRBV5-4	TRBD1	TRBJ2-2	TGTGCCAGCAACTCTAAAACACCGGGACAGGGGTTTGCCGGGGAGCTGTTTTTT	CASNSKTPGQGFAGELFF
NA	TRBV4-1	TRBD1	TRBJ2-1	TGCGCCAGCAGCCTAATATCCGGGACAGCCGGGAATGAGCAGTTCTTC	CASSLISGTAGNEQFF
NA	TRBV19	TRBD1	TRBJ1-1	TGTGCCAGTAGTATCCACGCGACAGGGTGGGGGATCGTGACTGAAGCTTTCTTT	CASSIHATGWGIVTEAFF
few	TRBV15	TRBD1	TRBJ2-3	TGTGCCACCAGCAGAGTAGGAGGGACAGGGACAGATACGCAGTATTTT	CATSRVGGTGTDTQYF
few	TRBV9	NA	TRBJ1-1	TGTGCCAGCAGCGTAGTGAGGGGACAGAACACTGAAGCTTTCTTT	CASSVVRGQNTEAFF
NA	TRBV27	NA	TRBJ1-1	TGTGCCAGCAGCCGAAACCCGGACATTGAAGCTTTCTTT	CASSRNPDIEAFF
NA	TRBV6-1	TRBD1	TRBJ1-1	TGTGCCAGCAGACAGGGGATGAACACTGAAGCTTTCTTT	CASRQGMNTEAFF
NA	TRBV12-2	NA	TRBJ1-6	TGTGCAAGTCGCTTAGCGGACAGGGAAAGGAGTTCACCCCTCCACTTT	CASRLADRERSSPLHF
NA	TRBV5-5	NA	TRBJ1-1	TGTGCCAGCAGCCCAGGACAGTGGAACACTGAAGCTTTCTTT	CASSPGQWNTEAFF
once	TRBV29-1	NA	TRBJ2-2	TGCAGCGTCCCCCGGCCCCCGGGTGACACCGGGGAGCTGTTTTTT	CSVPRPPGDTGELFF
NA	TRBV5-1	NA	TRBJ1-4	TGCGCCAGCAGCTTGGCCGGACAGTCCTCCACTAATGAAAAACTGTTTTTT	CASSLAGQSSTNEKLFF
NA	TRBV7-9	NA	TRBJ2-7	TGTGCCAGCAGCTTATACAAGGGGGGGTCCTACGAGCAGTACTTC	CASSLYKGGSYEQYF
NA	TRBV4-1	TRBD1	TRBJ1-2	TGCGCCAGCAGCCAAGCGACAGGGGTAGGCTATGGCTACACCTTC	CASSQATGVGYGYTF
NA	TRBV9	TRBD1	TRBJ2-7	TGTGCCAGCAGCGTCACAGGGGATTTTGGCGAGCAGTACTTC	CASSVTGDFGEQYF
NA	TRBV4-1	NA	TRBJ1-1	TGCGCCAGCAGCCAAGATTGGTTTCTGGGGCAGGACACTGAAGCTTTCTTT	CASSQDWFLGQDTEAFF
NA	TRBV18	NA	TRBJ1-2	TGTGCCAGCTCACCATTCGGACAGTTCGGCGATGGCTACACCTTC	CASSPFGQFGDGYTF
NA	TRBV4-1	TRBD2	TRBJ2-7	TGCGCCAGCAGCCCCATTAATCTAGCGGGGGGCCTCTACGAGCAGTACTTC	CASSPINLAGGLYEQYF
once	TRBV7-6	NA	TRBJ1-2	TGTGCCAGCAGCTTATCTGGGGGCGCGAGTGGCTACACCTTC	CASSLSGGASGYTF
NA	TRBV18	TRBD1	TRBJ2-3	TGTGCCAGCTCACCACAACAGGGGAGCACAGATACGCAGTATTTT	CASSPQQGSTDTQYF
NA	TRBV18	NA	TRBJ2-5	TGTGCCAGCTCCAACGGTGGAGAGACCCAGTACTTC	CASSNGGETQYF
once	TRBV30	NA	TRBJ1-1	TGTGCCTGCAGAGGGGGGGCCAGCCTCGGAGCTTTCTTT	CACRGGASLGAFF
NA	TRBV5-4	TRBD1	TRBJ2-2	TGTGCCAGCAGCGTGGACAGGGCAGCAACCGGGGAGCTGTTTTTT	CASSVDRAATGELFF
once	TRBV30	NA	TRBJ1-3	TGTGCCTGGAGTGTAAGAGCCAGGATTGGAAACACCATATATTTT	CAWSVRARIGNTIYF